This TCR beta chain is from a study of beta chain features in type 1 diabetes. Overall study findings and caveats: The similarity of naive, central memory and Treg TCRB repertoires appeared greater among patients than among healthy donors. All four CD4+ subsets from Type 1 diabetes patients carried moderately but significantly shorter TCRB CDR3s. cDNA-based sequencing might over-represent cells highly expressing TCR.

Expressed TCRB transcripts were sequenced, since all the RNA that had been isolated was reverse transcribed. The data were produced by immunoSEQ multiplex PCR, yet TCRdb's version contains in-frame clones alone and is incomplete. Among over 600,000 clones, 12% were seen once, and the ten largest hold more than 0.095%. V lost 4 bases, J lost 5 bases, and 9 bases stayed unmatched. The CDR3 covers 16 residues. Germline CDR1 is SGDLS and CDR2 is YYNGEE. This clone has just a few counts. What it binds is not known. Sequencing was performed on naive CD4+ T cells from blood. The chain joins TRBV9 to TRBJ2-3; TRBD2 agrees at 11 bases. The TCR sequence derives from a man aged 30 to 39 with type 1 diabetes. The CDR3 reads CASSTRSGGALDTQYF. The CDR3 DNA sequence: TGTGCCAGCAGCACCCGTAGCGGGGGGGCCTTAGATACGCAGTATTTT.